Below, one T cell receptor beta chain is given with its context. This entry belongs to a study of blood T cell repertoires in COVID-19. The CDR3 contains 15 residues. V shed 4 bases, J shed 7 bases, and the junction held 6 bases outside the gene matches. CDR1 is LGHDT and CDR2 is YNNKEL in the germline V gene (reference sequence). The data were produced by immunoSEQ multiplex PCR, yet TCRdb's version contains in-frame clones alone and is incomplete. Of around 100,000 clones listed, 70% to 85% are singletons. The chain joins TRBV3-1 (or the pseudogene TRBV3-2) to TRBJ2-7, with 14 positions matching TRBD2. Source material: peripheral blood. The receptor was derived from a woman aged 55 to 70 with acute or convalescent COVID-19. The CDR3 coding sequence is TGTGCCAGCAGCCTCGGACTAGCGGGGGGTTATGAGCAGTACTTC. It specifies CASSLGLAGGYEQYF.